This is a list of T cell receptor beta chains from one sample in a study of shared clonotypes between healthy human individuals. Clones were read by immunoSEQ multiplex PCR, and TCRdb kept only the in-frame ones, dropping some. The table includes millions of clones, roughly 91% detected once. Sequencing was carried out using naive CD8+ T cells from PBMCs. The receptors here all came from a young man in good health. Some clones in this sample may be carry-over from other donors' samples. Each CDR3 is given with its conserved first and last residue. A D gene is named only where the DNA matches it firmly. Expanded clones are given a class, and other clones once, few, many or no size at all.

d_call j_call v_call clone_size cdr3_nt cdr3_aa
- TRBJ1-5 TRBV19 - TGTGCCAGTAGTTCTTCTCCTCGGGGAAGTCGGGATCAGCCCCAGCATTTT CASSSSPRGSRDQPQHF
- TRBJ2-2 TRBV4-3 - TGCGCCAGCAGCCAAGATACGGGAGTAGGCACCGGGGAGCTGTTTTTT CASSQDTGVGTGELFF
- TRBJ2-1 TRBV28 once TGTGCCAGCAGCGGTTCCAGGGAAATCGGGTTCTTC CASSGSREIGFF
- TRBJ1-2 TRBV7-9 once TGTGCCAGCAGCGCAACAAGAGGCTACACCTTC CASSATRGYTF
- TRBJ1-5 TRBV5-3 - TGTGCCAGAAGCTGGGGTCGGGGGCCCAGGCAGCCCCAGCATTTT CARSWGRGPRQPQHF
- TRBJ1-2 TRBV7-8 - TGTGCCAGCAGCCCACACCTCAGCGCTAACTATGGCTACACCTTC CASSPHLSANYGYTF
TRBD2 TRBJ2-3 TRBV9 few TGTGCCAGCAGCGCCGGAGCGGGACTAGCGGGCCGCACAGATACGCAGTATTTT CASSAGAGLAGRTDTQYF
TRBD1 TRBJ2-1 TRBV4-1 - TGCGCCAGCAGCCAAGTCGGACAGGGCTACAATGAGCAGTTCTTC CASSQVGQGYNEQFF
- TRBJ2-7 TRBV9 - TGTGCCAGCAAGGGCACAACCTACGAGCAGTACTTC CASKGTTYEQYF
TRBD2 TRBJ2-7 TRBV27 - TGTGCCAGCAGTTTAGGCAGACTAGCGGGGGATACGAAGCAGTACTTC CASSLGRLAGDTKQYF
- TRBJ2-7 TRBV10-3 - TGTGCCATCAGTGAGTCGGAGGGAATGCACGAGCAGTACTTC CAISESEGMHEQYF
TRBD2 TRBJ2-7 TRBV27 - TGTGCCAGCAGTTTGGGGACTAGCGGGAGAAACGAGCAGTACTTC CASSLGTSGRNEQYF
- TRBJ2-1 TRBV29-1 - TGCAGCGTTGAGTCGTTAGCGGGACAGTCATACAATGAGCAGTTCTTC CSVESLAGQSYNEQFF
- TRBJ2-2 TRBV28 - TGTGCCAGCAGTTTTGAACAAACCGGGGAGCTGTTTTTT CASSFEQTGELFF
TRBD2 TRBJ2-7 TRBV28 - TGTGCCAGCTGGTCGGGCGGGAGCTACGAGCAGTACTTC CASWSGGSYEQYF
- TRBJ2-1 TRBV11-2 - TGTGCCAGCAGCTCCAGCGTTAGCTCCTACAATGAGCAGTTCTTC CASSSSVSSYNEQFF
TRBD2 TRBJ2-7 TRBV9 - TGTGCCAGCAGCGTAACCAGCGGGAGGGACGAGCAGTACTTC CASSVTSGRDEQYF